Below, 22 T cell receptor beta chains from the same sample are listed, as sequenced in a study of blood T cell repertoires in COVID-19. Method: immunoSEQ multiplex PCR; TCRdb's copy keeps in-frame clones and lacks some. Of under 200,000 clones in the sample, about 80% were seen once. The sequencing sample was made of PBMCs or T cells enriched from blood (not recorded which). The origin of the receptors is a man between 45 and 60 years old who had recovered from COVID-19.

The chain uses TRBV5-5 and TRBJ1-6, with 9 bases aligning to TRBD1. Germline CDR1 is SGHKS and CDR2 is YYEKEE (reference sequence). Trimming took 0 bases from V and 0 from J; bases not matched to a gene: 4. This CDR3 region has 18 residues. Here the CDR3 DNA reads TGTGCCAGCAGCTTGGTTTTGGGACAGGGCTCCTATAATTCACCCCTCCACTTT. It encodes CASSLVLGQGSYNSPLHF.

CDR3 in amino acids: CASSNSISIGLNTEAFF. The DNA for the CDR3 is TGTGCCAGCAGTAACAGTATCTCGATTGGGCTGAACACTGAAGCTTTCTTT. The rearrangement joins TRBV2 to TRBJ1-1; D gene ambiguous. Germline-derived CDR1 and CDR2 are SNHLY and FYNNEI. The CDR3 is made up of 17 amino acids. Trimming took off 5 bases at V and 0 bases at J, with 19 bases between the two ends. The full variable domain, in which reference TRBV2 and TRBJ1-1 provide the parts outside the CDR3, is EPEVTQTPSHQVTQMGQEVILRCVPISNHLYFYWYRQILGQKVEFLVSFYNNEISEKSEIFDDQFSVERPDGSNFTLKIRSTKLEDSAMYFCASSNSISIGLNTEAFFGQGTRLTVV.

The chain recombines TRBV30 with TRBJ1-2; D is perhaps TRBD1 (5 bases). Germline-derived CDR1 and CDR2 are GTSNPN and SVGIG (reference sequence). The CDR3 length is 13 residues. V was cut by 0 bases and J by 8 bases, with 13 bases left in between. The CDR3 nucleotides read TGTGCCTGGAGTGTAGGGGAGGGCGGCGGCTACACCTTC. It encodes CAWSVGEGGGYTF.

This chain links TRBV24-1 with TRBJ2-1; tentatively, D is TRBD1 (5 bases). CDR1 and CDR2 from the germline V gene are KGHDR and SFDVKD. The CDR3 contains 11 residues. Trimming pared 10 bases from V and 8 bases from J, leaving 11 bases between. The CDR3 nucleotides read TGTGCCACAGCCGCAGGGTATGAGCAGTTCTTC. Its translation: CATAAGYEQFF.

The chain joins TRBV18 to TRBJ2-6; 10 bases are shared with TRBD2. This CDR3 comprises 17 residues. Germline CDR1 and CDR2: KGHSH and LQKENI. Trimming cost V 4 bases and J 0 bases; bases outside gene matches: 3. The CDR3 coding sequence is TGTGCCAGCTCACAAAGCGGGGGGGCCTCTGGGGCCAACGTCCTGACTTTC. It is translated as CASSQSGGASGANVLTF. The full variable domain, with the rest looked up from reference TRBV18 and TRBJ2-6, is NAGVMQNPRHLVRRRGQEARLRCSPMKGHSHVYWYRQLPEEGLKFMVYLQKENIIDESGMPKERFSAEFPKEGPSILRIQQVVRGDSAAYFCASSQSGGASGANVLTFGAGSRLTVL.

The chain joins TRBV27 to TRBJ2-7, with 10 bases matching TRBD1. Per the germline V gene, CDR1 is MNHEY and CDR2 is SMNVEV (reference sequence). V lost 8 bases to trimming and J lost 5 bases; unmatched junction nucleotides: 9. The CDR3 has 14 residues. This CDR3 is CASRPGQGSHEQYF. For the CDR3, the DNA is TGTGCCAGCCGCCCGGGACAGGGGTCGCACGAGCAGTACTTC.

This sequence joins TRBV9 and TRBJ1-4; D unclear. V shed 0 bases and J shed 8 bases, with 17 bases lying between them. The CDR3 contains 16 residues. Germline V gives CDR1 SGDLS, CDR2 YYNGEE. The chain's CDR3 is CASSVAPDGVSEKLFF. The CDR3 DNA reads TGTGCCAGCAGCGTAGCTCCCGACGGAGTTTCAGAAAAACTGTTTTTT.

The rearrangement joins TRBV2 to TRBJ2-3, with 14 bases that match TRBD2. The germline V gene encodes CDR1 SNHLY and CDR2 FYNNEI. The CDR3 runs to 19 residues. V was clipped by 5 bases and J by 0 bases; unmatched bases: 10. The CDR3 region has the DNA TGTGCCAGCAGTCCCCGTCTCCGACTAGCGGGGGGGAGCACAGATACGCAGTATTTT. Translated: CASSPRLRLAGGSTDTQYF.

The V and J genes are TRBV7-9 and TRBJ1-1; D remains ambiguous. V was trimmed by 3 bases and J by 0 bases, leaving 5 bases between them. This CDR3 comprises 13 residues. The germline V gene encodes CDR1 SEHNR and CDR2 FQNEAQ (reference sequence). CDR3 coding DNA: TGTGCCAGCAGCTTTCCCATGAACACTGAAGCTTTCTTT. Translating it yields CASSFPMNTEAFF.

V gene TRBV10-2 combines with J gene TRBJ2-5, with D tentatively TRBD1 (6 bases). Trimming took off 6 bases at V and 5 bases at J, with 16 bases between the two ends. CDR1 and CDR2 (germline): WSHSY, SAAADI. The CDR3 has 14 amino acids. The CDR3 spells CASRLNTGQETQYF. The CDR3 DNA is TGCGCCAGCAGACTTAACACAGGGCAGGAGACCCAGTACTTC.

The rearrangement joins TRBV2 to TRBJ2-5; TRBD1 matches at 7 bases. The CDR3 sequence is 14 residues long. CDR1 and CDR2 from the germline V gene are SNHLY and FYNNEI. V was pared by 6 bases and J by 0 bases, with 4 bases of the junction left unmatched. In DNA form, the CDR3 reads TGTGCCAGCAGGCCGGGACAGTACCAAGAGACCCAGTACTTC. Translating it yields CASRPGQYQETQYF.

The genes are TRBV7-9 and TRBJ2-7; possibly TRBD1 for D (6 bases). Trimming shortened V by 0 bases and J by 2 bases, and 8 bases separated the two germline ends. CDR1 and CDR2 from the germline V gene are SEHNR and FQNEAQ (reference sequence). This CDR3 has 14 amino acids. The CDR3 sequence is CASSLAGQPYEQYF. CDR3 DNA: TGTGCCAGCAGCTTAGCCGGACAGCCCTACGAGCAGTACTTC.

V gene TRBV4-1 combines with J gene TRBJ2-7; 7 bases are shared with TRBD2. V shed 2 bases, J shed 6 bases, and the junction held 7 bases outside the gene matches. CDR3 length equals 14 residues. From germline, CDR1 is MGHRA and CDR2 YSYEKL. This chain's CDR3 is CASSQSGAEGEQYF. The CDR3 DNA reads TGCGCCAGCAGCCAAAGCGGGGCCGAAGGCGAGCAGTACTTC.

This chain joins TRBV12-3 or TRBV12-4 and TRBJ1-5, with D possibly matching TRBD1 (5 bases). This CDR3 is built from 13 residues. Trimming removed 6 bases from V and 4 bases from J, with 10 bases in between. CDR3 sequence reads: CASSRDRNQPQHF. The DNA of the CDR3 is TGTGCCAGCAGCCGAGACAGAAATCAGCCCCAGCATTTT.

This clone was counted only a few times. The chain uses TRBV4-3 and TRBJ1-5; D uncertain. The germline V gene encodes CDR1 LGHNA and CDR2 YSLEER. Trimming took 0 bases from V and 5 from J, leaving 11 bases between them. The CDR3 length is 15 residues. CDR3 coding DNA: TGCGCCAGCAGCCAAGAACAAGATGGGCATCAGCCCCAGCATTTT. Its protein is CASSQEQDGHQPQHF.

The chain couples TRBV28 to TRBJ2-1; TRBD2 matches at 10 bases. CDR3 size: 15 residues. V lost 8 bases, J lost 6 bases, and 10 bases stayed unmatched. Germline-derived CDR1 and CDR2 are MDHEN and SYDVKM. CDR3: CASRVGPSGGNEQFF. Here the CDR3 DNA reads TGTGCCAGCCGCGTTGGACCTAGCGGGGGCAATGAGCAGTTCTTC.

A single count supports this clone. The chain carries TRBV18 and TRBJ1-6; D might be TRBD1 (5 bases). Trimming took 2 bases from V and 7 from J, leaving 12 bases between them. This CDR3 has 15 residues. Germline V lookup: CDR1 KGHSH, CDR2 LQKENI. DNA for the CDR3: TGTGCCAGCTCACCAGGGGCCGGGAGGAATTCACCCCTCCACTTT. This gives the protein CASSPGAGRNSPLHF.

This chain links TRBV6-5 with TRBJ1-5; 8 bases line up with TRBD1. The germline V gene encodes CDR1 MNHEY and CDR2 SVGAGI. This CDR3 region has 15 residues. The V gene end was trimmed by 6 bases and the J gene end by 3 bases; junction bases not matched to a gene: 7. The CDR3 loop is CASSPSTGVNQPQHF. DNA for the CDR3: TGTGCCAGCAGCCCCTCGACAGGGGTCAATCAGCCCCAGCATTTT.

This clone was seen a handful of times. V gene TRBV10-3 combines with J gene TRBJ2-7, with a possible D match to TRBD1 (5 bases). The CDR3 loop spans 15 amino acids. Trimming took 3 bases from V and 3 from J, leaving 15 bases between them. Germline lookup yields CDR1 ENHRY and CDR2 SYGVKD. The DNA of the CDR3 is TGTGCCATCAGTGATCAGGCAGGGCCGGACTACGAGCAGTACTTC. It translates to CAISDQAGPDYEQYF.

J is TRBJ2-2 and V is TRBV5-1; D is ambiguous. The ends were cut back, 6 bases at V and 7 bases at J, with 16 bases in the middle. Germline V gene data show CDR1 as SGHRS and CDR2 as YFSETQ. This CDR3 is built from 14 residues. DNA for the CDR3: TGCGCCAGCAAAACTACCGAGTCGGGCGGGGAGCTGTTTTTT. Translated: CASKTTESGGELFF.

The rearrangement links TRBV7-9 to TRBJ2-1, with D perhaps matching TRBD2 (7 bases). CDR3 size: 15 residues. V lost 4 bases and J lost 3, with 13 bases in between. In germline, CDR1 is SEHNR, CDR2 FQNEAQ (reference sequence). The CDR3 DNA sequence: TGTGCCAGCAGCTCACAGGGAGGGGGCTACAATGAGCAGTTCTTC. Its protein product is CASSSQGGGYNEQFF.

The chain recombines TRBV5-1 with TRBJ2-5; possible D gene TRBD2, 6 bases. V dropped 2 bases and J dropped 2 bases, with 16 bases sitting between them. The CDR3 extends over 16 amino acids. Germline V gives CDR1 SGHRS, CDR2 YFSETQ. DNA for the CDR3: TGCGCCAGCAGCTTAACTAAAGCGGCGGGGCAAGAGACCCAGTACTTC. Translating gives CASSLTKAAGQETQYF.